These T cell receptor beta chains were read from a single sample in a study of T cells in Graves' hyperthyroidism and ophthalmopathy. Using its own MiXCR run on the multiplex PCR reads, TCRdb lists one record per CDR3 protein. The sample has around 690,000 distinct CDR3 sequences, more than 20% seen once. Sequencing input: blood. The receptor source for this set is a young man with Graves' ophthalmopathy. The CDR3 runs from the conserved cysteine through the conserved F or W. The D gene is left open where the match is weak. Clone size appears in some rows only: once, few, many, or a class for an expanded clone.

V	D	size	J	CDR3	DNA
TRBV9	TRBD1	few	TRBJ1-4	CASSARQGATNEKLFF	TGTGCCAGCAGCGCCAGACAGGGGGCAACTAATGAAAAACTGTTTTTT
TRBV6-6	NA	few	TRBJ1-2	CASSYDGQRHYGYTF	TGTGCCAGCAGTTACGACGGACAGAGGCACTATGGCTACACCTTC
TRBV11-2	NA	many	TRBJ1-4	CASTISPLSPTNEKLFF	TGTGCCAGCACCATAAGTCCCCTTTCACCAACTAATGAAAAACTGTTTTTT
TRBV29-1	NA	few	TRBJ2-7	CSVARGPTYEQYF	TGCAGCGTTGCCCGAGGTCCTACCTACGAGCAGTACTTC
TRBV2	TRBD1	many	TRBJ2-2	CASSWTGVNTGELFF	TGTGCCAGCAGCTGGACAGGGGTGAACACCGGGGAGCTGTTTTTT
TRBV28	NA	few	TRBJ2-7	CASSFLPDSNYEQYF	TGTGCCAGCAGTTTTCTCCCGGACTCGAATTACGAGCAGTACTTC
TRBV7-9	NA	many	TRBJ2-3	CASSSREVRDTQYF	TGTGCCAGCAGCTCCCGTGAAGTGAGGGATACGCAGTATTTT
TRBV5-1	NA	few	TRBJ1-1	CASSLEGWDTEAFF	TGCGCCAGCAGCTTGGAGGGTTGGGACACTGAAGCTTTCTTT
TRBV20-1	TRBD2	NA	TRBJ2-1	CSARTSGRPYNEQFF	TGCAGTGCTAGAACCAGCGGGAGACCCTACAATGAGCAGTTCTTC
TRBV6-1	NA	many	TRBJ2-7	CASSSQKVGLPYEQYF	TGTGCCAGCAGTTCCCAGAAGGTCGGATTGCCGTACGAGCAGTACTTC
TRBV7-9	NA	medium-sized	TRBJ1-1	CASSAKVPRAEAFF	TGTGCCAGCAGCGCCAAAGTTCCGAGGGCTGAAGCTTTCTTT
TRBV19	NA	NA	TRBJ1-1	CASSPIARGDTEAFF	TGTGCCAGTAGTCCAATAGCACGAGGTGACACTGAAGCTTTCTTT
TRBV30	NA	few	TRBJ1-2	CAWSTGFGLLTF	TGTGCCTGGAGTACAGGGTTCGGGCTGCTCACCTTC
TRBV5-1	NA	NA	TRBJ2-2	CASSFEGADTGELFF	TGCGCCAGCAGCTTCGAGGGAGCCGATACCGGGGAGCTGTTTTTT
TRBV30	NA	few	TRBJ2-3	CAWSPQAGGGTQYF	TGTGCCTGGAGTCCCCAAGCGGGTGGTGGTACGCAGTATTTT
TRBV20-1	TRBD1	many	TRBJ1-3	CSAVQGASGNTIYF	TGCAGTGCCGTACAGGGGGCGTCTGGAAACACCATATATTTT
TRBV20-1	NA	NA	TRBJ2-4	CSAVADRKNIQYF	TGCAGTGCTGTAGCGGATCGCAAAAACATTCAGTACTTC
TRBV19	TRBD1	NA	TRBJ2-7	CASQSGQGTNEQYF	TGTGCCAGTCAGTCGGGACAGGGGACCAACGAGCAGTACTTC
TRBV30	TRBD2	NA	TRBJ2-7	CAWAQSTSGRQIEQYF	TGTGCCTGGGCCCAGAGCACTAGCGGGAGGCAAATCGAGCAGTACTTC
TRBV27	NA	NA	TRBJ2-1	CASRGTSDDEQFF	TGTGCCAGCAGGGGGACTTCTGACGATGAGCAGTTCTTC